The T cell receptor beta chain under discussion was sequenced for a study of monozygotic twins with inflammatory bowel disease. The UMIs contained a 6-nucleotide sample barcode. They were added by template switching during cDNA synthesis. TCRdb re-called the 5' RACE reads; every CDR3 protein appears as one record, without DNA. The repertoire table contains roughly 320,000 distinct CDR3 sequences. The germline V gene encodes CDR1 SQVTM and CDR2 ANQGSEA. The CDR3 length is 14 residues. This TCR came from a human donor with ulcerative colitis or Crohn's disease, or a healthy co-twin of an affected twin (not recorded which). This sequence joins TRBV29-1 and TRBJ1-2; the TRBD1 assignment by TCRdb is unverifiable without DNA. Source material: blood. The CDR3 reads CSVEDRGLYYGYTF.